Below are 28 T cell receptor beta chains sequenced from a single sample in a study of cytomegalovirus exposure and HLA in healthy donors. The primer mix had 60 Vbeta and 13 Jbeta primers. Some clones are missing from TCRdb's copy, which holds only in-frame ones; the method was immunoSEQ multiplex PCR. Here the sample spans about 100,000 clones, 70% to 80% being singletons. Material: PBMCs. The receptors were sampled from a female donor in good health and CMV-seropositive.

This rearrangement joins TRBV5-4 to TRBJ1-2; 12 bases are a match to TRBD1. The V gene's germline CDR1 is SGHNT and CDR2 YYREEE (reference sequence). After removal of 4 bases from V and 8 bases from J, the junction contained 12 bases not matched to a gene. The CDR3 length is 16 residues. CDR3 region: CASSLISGQGARGYTF. The CDR3 bases are TGTGCCAGCAGCCTAATATCGGGACAGGGGGCGCGAGGCTACACCTTC.

CDR3 coding DNA: TGTGCCAGCAGCTCTTCTGGAGGCCTGAACTACGAGCAGTACTTC. It translates to CASSSSGGLNYEQYF. The rearrangement uses TRBV5-8 and TRBJ2-7; D is perhaps TRBD2 (5 bases). The CDR3 spans 15 residues. Trimming pared 3 bases from V and 3 bases from J, leaving 16 bases between. In germline, CDR1 is SGHTS, CDR2 YDEGEE.

As DNA, the CDR3 is TGTGCCAGTAGAGACCCCCGACAGGGGGCCTCAGCGTTTAGCTATGGCTACACCTTC. It translates to CASRDPRQGASAFSYGYTF. This chain connects TRBV19 to TRBJ1-2; 10 bases are a match to TRBD1. V trimming: 6 bases; J trimming: 4 bases; junction bases outside the gene matches: 20. The length of the CDR3 is 19 residues. CDR1 is LNHDA and CDR2 is SQIVND in the germline V gene (reference sequence). Full variable domain (missing parts from reference TRBV19 and TRBJ1-2): DGGITQSPKYLFRKEGQNVTLSCEQNLNHDAMYWYRQDPGQGLRLIYYSQIVNDFQKGDIAEGYSVSREKKESFPLTVTSAQKNPTAFYLCASRDPRQGASAFSYGYTFGSGTRLTVV.

The chain is built from TRBV11-2 and TRBJ2-1; D perhaps matches TRBD2 (6 bases). Deletions cut 1 base from V and 9 bases from J, with 13 bases between. Germline V gives CDR1 SGHAT, CDR2 FQNNGV. The CDR3 sequence is 14 residues long. The CDR3 DNA is TGTGCCAGCAGCTTAGGAGGAGGGAGCCGTGAGCAGTTCTTC. Protein: CASSLGGGSREQFF.

This sequence joins TRBV12-5 and TRBJ2-7; no firm D call. The V end lost 1 base, the J end lost 0 bases, and 4 bases lay between the germline ends. CDR1 is LGHNT, CDR2 FRNRAP, per germline. The CDR3 spans 13 residues. CDR3 sequence (DNA): TGTGCTAGTGGTTTGGACACCTCCTACGAGCAGTACTTC. It codes for CASGLDTSYEQYF.

This CDR3 reads CASSFHHLDRGSPLHF. For the CDR3, the DNA is TGCGCCAGCAGCTTCCACCACCTCGACAGGGGCTCACCCCTCCACTTT. The rearrangement links TRBV5-1 to TRBJ1-6, with 8 bases identical to TRBD1. The CDR3 is 16 amino acids. J gave up 10 bases and V 2 bases, and 11 bases lay outside the gene matches. Germline-derived CDR1 and CDR2 are SGHRS and YFSETQ.

V usage is TRBV29-1 and J usage is TRBJ2-2; 9 nucleotides line up with TRBD1. With 5 bases clipped from V and 4 bases from J, the junction kept 2 bases outside the gene matches. The CDR3 is made up of 13 amino acids. The germline V gene has CDR1 SQVTM and CDR2 ANQGSEA. CDR3 region: CSVSTGGTGELFF. Written as DNA, the CDR3 is TGCAGCGTTTCGACAGGGGGCACCGGGGAGCTGTTTTTT.

The chain recombines TRBV5-5 with TRBJ2-1, with 7 nucleotides matching TRBD2. Germline lookup yields CDR1 SGHKS and CDR2 YYEKEE (reference sequence). This CDR3 contains 16 residues. The ends lost 4 bases at V and 9 bases at J; junction bases unmatched: 16. The CDR3 nucleotides read TGTGCCAGCAGCAACGACGCCCGAACGGGGAGGGGTGAGCAGTTCTTC. Its translation: CASSNDARTGRGEQFF.

V is TRBV28 and J is TRBJ2-7; no definite D call. With 6 bases removed from V and 2 bases from J, the gap between germline ends came to 14 bases. The CDR3 has 14 amino acids. From germline, CDR1 is MDHEN and CDR2 SYDVKM. CDR3 protein: CASSLIREAYEQYF. CDR3 nucleotide sequence: TGTGCCAGCAGCCTAATCCGTGAAGCCTACGAGCAGTACTTC.

This clone was counted only a few times. The V call is TRBV29-1, the J call TRBJ2-1; 14 nucleotides agree with TRBD2. CDR1 is SQVTM, CDR2 ANQGSEA, per germline. The CDR3 is 14 amino acids. Trimming removed 5 bases from V and 8 bases from J; junction bases left unmatched: 5. The CDR3 protein is CSVSGTSGSDEQFF. The CDR3 coding sequence is TGCAGCGTTTCAGGGACTAGCGGGAGTGATGAGCAGTTCTTC.

The genes are TRBV5-8 and TRBJ2-7; D call uncertain. The length of the CDR3 is 11 residues. CDR1 and CDR2 from the germline V gene are SGHTS and YDEGEE. V lost 2 bases and J lost 3, with 3 bases in between. CDR3 nucleotides: TGTGCCAGCAGCTTCCACTACGAGCAGTACTTC. This codes for CASSFHYEQYF.

CDR3 sequence: CAWSVLRGLTDTQYF. Written as DNA, the CDR3 is TGTGCCTGGAGTGTACTCAGGGGGCTCACAGATACGCAGTATTTT. This sequence joins TRBV30 and TRBJ2-3; 8 bases are shared with TRBD1. The CDR3 contains 15 residues. The junction had 4 bases not matched to a gene; V was cut back by 0 bases and J by 2 bases. The V gene's germline CDR1 is GTSNPN and CDR2 SVGIG (reference sequence).

The chain combines TRBV7-9 with TRBJ1-1, with no clear D. The V gene's germline CDR1 is SEHNR and CDR2 FQNEAQ (reference sequence). V dropped 5 bases and J dropped 12 bases, with 16 bases sitting between them. This CDR3 contains 12 residues. CDR3 sequence reads: CASSLTRLEPFF. The CDR3 nucleotides are TGTGCCAGCAGCCTGACAAGACTAGAACCTTTCTTT.

J is TRBJ2-2 and V is TRBV18; TRBD1 matches 7 bases. With 2 bases clipped from V and 6 bases from J, the junction kept 0 bases outside the gene matches. The CDR3 spans 13 residues. Germline CDR1 and CDR2: KGHSH and LQKENI. DNA for the CDR3: TGTGCCAGCTCACCAGGGACAGCCGGGGAGCTGTTTTTT. Translating it yields CASSPGTAGELFF.

This sequence joins TRBV28 and TRBJ1-2; TRBD1 matches 9 bases. In germline, CDR1 is MDHEN, CDR2 SYDVKM. The CDR3 covers 15 residues. Trimming removed 4 bases from V and 3 bases from J; junction bases left unmatched: 6. CDR3 residues: CASSYRTGVYYGYTF. Here the CDR3 DNA reads TGTGCCAGCAGTTACCGGACAGGGGTCTACTATGGCTACACCTTC.

This chain links TRBV9 with TRBJ2-5, with TRBD2 matching 14 bases. The CDR3 length is 17 residues. Unmatched junction bases numbered 10, after V lost 4 bases and J lost 5 bases. Germline V lookup: CDR1 SGDLS, CDR2 YYNGEE. CDR3 sequence reads: CASSPGGLAGGGETQYF. The DNA for the CDR3 is TGTGCCAGCAGCCCCGGAGGACTAGCGGGGGGCGGGGAGACCCAGTACTTC. The full variable domain, completed using reference TRBV9 and TRBJ2-5, is DSGVTQTPKHLITATGQRVTLRCSPRSGDLSVYWYQQSLDQGLQFLIQYYNGEERAKGNILERFSAQQFPDLHSELNLSSLELGDSALYFCASSPGGLAGGGETQYFGPGTRLLVL.

The rearrangement joins TRBV6-1 to TRBJ2-5; D remains ambiguous. The CDR3 is 12 amino acids. Trimming took 4 bases from V and 1 from J, leaving 4 bases between them. CDR1 MNHNS and CDR2 SASEGT come from the germline V gene. CDR3 residues: CASSGPQETQYF. CDR3 coding DNA: TGTGCCAGCAGTGGGCCCCAAGAGACCCAGTACTTC.

This clone has only one observation. The chain combines TRBV6-5 with TRBJ1-3; maybe TRBD1 (6 bases). Trimming cost V 8 bases and J 4 bases, with 12 bases left between them. Germline V CDR1 and CDR2: MNHEY, SVGAGI. The CDR3 runs to 13 residues. The CDR3 DNA sequence: TGTGCCAGCGGACAGTCCAGGGGAAACACCATATATTTT. The encoded protein is CASGQSRGNTIYF.

The chain recombines TRBV21-1 with TRBJ1-2. TRBV21-1 is termed a pseudogene. CDR3 size: 18 residues. CDR3 bases: TGTGCCAGCAGCGGAAATGGTTCCGGCGGAACCCGAAACTATGGCTACACCTTC. Translating gives CASSGNGSGGTRNYGYTF.

This chain links TRBV19 with TRBJ2-7; 7 bases match TRBD2. Trimming removed 2 bases from V and 2 bases from J; junction bases left unmatched: 6. Per the germline V gene, CDR1 is LNHDA and CDR2 is SQIVND (reference sequence). The CDR3 consists of 15 residues. The DNA of the CDR3 is TGTGCCAGTAGTATAAGGGCGGGAGTTACCTACGAGCAGTACTTC. It specifies CASSIRAGVTYEQYF. The full variable domain, in which reference TRBV19 and TRBJ2-7 provide the parts outside the CDR3, is DGGITQSPKYLFRKEGQNVTLSCEQNLNHDAMYWYRQDPGQGLRLIYYSQIVNDFQKGDIAEGYSVSREKKESFPLTVTSAQKNPTAFYLCASSIRAGVTYEQYFGPGTRLTVT.

The chain carries TRBV5-1 and TRBJ2-7, with 8 bases lining up with TRBD1. Germline assignment: CDR1 SGHRS and CDR2 YFSETQ. This CDR3 is built from 17 residues. V shed 0 bases, J shed 2 bases, and the junction held 10 bases outside the gene matches. In DNA form, the CDR3 reads TGCGCCAGCAGCTTGGGTGGCAACAGGGGGTGGCCCTACGAGCAGTACTTC. Its translation is CASSLGGNRGWPYEQYF.

CDR3 DNA: TGTGCCAGCAGCCCACCAGGGCGAGAGACCCAGTACTTC. Translating it yields CASSPPGRETQYF. The chain couples TRBV13 to TRBJ2-5, with D perhaps matching TRBD1 (5 bases). CDR3 length: 13 residues. The V gene's germline CDR1 is PRHDT and CDR2 FYEKMQ (reference sequence). V was trimmed by 5 bases and J by 4 bases, leaving 11 bases between them.

V usage is TRBV5-6 and J usage is TRBJ1-2; D not certain. The CDR3 is made up of 13 amino acids. CDR1 and CDR2 (germline): SGHDT, YYEEEE. Trimming shortened V by 0 bases and J by 8 bases, and 11 bases separated the two germline ends. CDR3 sequence (DNA): TGTGCCAGCAGCTTGGTCAGTTCGGAGGGCTACACCTTC. It translates to CASSLVSSEGYTF.

V usage is TRBV27 and J usage is TRBJ2-7; TRBD1 matches at 9 bases. The CDR3 spans 13 residues. CDR1 and CDR2 from the germline V gene are MNHEY and SMNVEV (reference sequence). V dropped 10 bases and J dropped 4; count of bases not matched to a gene: 8. This chain's CDR3 is CANSLDRGYEQYF. The CDR3 DNA follows: TGTGCCAACAGCCTGGACAGGGGTTACGAGCAGTACTTC.

The chain joins TRBV4-3 to TRBJ2-7; D is perhaps TRBD2 (5 bases). CDR1 is LGHNA, CDR2 YSLEER, per germline. The V end was cut by 0 bases, the J end by 3 bases, with 12 bases between. The CDR3 consists of 15 residues. Here the CDR3 reads CASSQDGGYFYEQYF. Written as DNA, the CDR3 is TGCGCCAGCAGCCAAGATGGAGGATATTTCTACGAGCAGTACTTC.

The chain combines TRBV28 with TRBJ1-5; 11 nucleotides line up with TRBD1. This CDR3 has 15 residues. Trimming took 10 bases from V and 4 from J; bases not matched to a gene: 9. Germline lookup yields CDR1 MDHEN and CDR2 SYDVKM. CDR3 sequence (DNA): TGTGCCATCTCCCGGGACAGGGGGTCAAATCAGCCCCAGCATTTT. This translates into CAISRDRGSNQPQHF.

The rearrangement links TRBV5-4 to TRBJ1-2; D gene uncertain. The germline V and J ends were trimmed by 0 bases and 4 bases, with 13 bases remaining between them. Germline V gene data show CDR1 as SGHNT and CDR2 as YYREEE (reference sequence). This CDR3 has 15 amino acids. The DNA for the CDR3 is TGTGCCAGCAGCTTGGAGTTGGTAGATCGCTATGGCTACACCTTC. This codes for CASSLELVDRYGYTF. Supplemented by reference TRBV5-4 and TRBJ1-2, the full variable domain reads ETGVTQSPTHLIKTRGQQVTLRCSSQSGHNTVSWYQQALGQGPQFIFQYYREEENGRGNFPPRFSGLQFPNYSSELNVNALELDDSALYLCASSLELVDRYGYTFGSGTRLTVV.

The V and J genes are TRBV7-8 and TRBJ2-1, with TRBD2 matching 9 bases. Germline CDR1 SGHVS, CDR2 FQNEAQ. After removal of 6 bases from V and 7 bases from J, the junction contained 13 bases not matched to a gene. The CDR3 length is 16 residues. The CDR3 bases are TGTGCCAGCAGTTTTAGGGCTAGCGGGACCCTTAATGAGCAGTTCTTC. It translates to CASSFRASGTLNEQFF.